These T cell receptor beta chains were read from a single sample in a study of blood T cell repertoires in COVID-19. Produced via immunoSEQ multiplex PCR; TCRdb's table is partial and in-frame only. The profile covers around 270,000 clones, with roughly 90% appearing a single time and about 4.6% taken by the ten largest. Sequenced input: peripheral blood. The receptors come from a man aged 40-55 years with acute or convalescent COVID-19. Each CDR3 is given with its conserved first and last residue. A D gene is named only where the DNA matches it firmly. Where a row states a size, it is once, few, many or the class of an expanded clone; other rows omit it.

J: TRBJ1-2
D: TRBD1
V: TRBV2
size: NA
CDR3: CASSETGVNYGYTF
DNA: TGTGCCAGCAGCGAGACAGGGGTTAACTATGGCTACACCTTC

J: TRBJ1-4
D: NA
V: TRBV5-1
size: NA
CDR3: CASKPLGGDNEKLFF
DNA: TGCGCCAGCAAACCACTCGGGGGGGACAATGAAAAACTGTTTTTT

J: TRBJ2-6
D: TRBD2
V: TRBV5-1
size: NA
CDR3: CASSPGLGGPGANVLTF
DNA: TGCGCCAGCAGCCCGGGACTAGGAGGGCCTGGGGCCAACGTCCTGACTTTC

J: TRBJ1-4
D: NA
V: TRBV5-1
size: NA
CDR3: CASSPTGQGMDEKLFF
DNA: TGCGCCAGCAGTCCCACGGGGCAGGGGATGGATGAAAAACTGTTTTTT

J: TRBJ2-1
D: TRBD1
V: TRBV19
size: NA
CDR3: CASIPGRGYNEQFF
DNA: TGTGCCAGTATACCCGGCAGGGGGTACAATGAGCAGTTCTTC

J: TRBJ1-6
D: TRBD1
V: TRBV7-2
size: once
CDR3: CASSLDRGNSPLHF
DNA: TGTGCCAGCAGCCTGGACAGGGGCAATTCACCCCTCCACTTT

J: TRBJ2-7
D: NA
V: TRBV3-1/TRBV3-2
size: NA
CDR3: CASSQDPVGAQSYEQYF
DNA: TGTGCCAGCAGCCAAGACCCCGTGGGGGCCCAATCCTACGAGCAGTACTTC

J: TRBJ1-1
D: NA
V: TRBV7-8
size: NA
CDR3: CASSLESGTEAFF
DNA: TGTGCCAGCAGCTTAGAATCAGGCACTGAAGCTTTCTTT

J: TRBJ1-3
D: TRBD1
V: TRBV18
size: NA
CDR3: CASSPGQGNTGNTIYF
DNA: TGTGCCAGCTCACCGGGACAGGGAAACACTGGAAACACCATATATTTT

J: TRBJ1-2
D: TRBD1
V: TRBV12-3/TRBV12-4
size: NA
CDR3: CASSSGTAVGYTF
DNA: TGTGCCAGCAGCTCCGGGACAGCGGTTGGCTACACCTTC

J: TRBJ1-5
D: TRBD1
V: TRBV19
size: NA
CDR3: CASGGQASNQPQHF
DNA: TGTGCCAGCGGTGGACAGGCTAGCAATCAGCCCCAGCATTTT

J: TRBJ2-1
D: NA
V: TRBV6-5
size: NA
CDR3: CASSYSWGDTYNEQFF
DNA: TGTGCCAGCAGTTACTCGTGGGGGGATACCTACAATGAGCAGTTCTTC

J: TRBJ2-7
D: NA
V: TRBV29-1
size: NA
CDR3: CSVEETMEGEQYF
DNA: TGCAGCGTTGAAGAGACCATGGAGGGCGAGCAGTACTTC

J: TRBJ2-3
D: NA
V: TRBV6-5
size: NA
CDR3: CASSVSRRSTDTQYF
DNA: TGTGCCAGCAGCGTGAGTCGTCGGAGCACAGATACGCAGTATTTT

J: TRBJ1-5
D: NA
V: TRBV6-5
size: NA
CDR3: CASSYSYSLNQPQHF
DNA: TGTGCCAGCAGTTACTCTTACAGCCTGAATCAGCCCCAGCATTTT